What follows describes a single TCR beta chain. The source of the sample is a study of blood T cell repertoires in COVID-19. In the study overall: Sample material is recorded as cDNA or gDNA derived from T cells, B-cell-depleted T cells, or PBMCs.

Per the original data handling: Reference gene primer amplification gave estimated nucleated cell counts. Method: immunoSEQ multiplex PCR; TCRdb's copy keeps in-frame clones and lacks some. V and J calls and clone size are those listed in that table; D and trimming were worked out from the DNA. The data show about 210,000 clones, about 82% seen once. This CDR3 has 13 residues. V shed 3 bases and J shed 2 bases, with 5 bases lying between them. CDR1 is LGHDT, CDR2 YNNKEL, per germline (reference sequence). This chain links TRBV3-1 (or the pseudogene TRBV3-2) with TRBJ1-5; no reliable D call. The material sequenced was peripheral blood. The receptor's source is a man aged 45-65 years with COVID-19, enrolled during active disease. Here the CDR3 DNA reads TGTGCCAGCAGCCAGGCCCGCAATCAGCCCCAGCATTTT. Amino acids: CASSQARNQPQHF.